This TCR beta chain was recorded in a study of graft-versus-host responses after intestinal transplantation. A few counts support this clone. What it binds is not known. CDR1 and CDR2 from the germline V gene are SNHLY and FYNNEI. The CDR3 extends over 13 amino acids. Trimming cost V 11 bases and J 9 bases; bases outside gene matches: 9. Clones were sequenced by immunoSEQ multiplex PCR, and TCRdb holds only the in-frame ones, with some missing. The sample carries tens of thousands of clones, 88% recorded once. The TCR comes from a human donor who was the organ donor for an intestinal transplant. The chain is built from TRBV2 and TRBJ1-6; 8 bases map to TRBD1. Sequencing was performed on unstimulated CD4+ T cells sorted from spleen or lymph node cells, taken before transplant. Here the CDR3 DNA reads TGTGCCGGAGGACAGGGTGCGTCTTCACCCCTCCACTTT. Its protein is CAGGQGASSPLHF.